Given below is one TCR beta chain in context. Its antigen is currently not known. Base quality data are lacking; no much larger clone is found one base away. This sample was included in a study of cytomegalovirus exposure and HLA in healthy donors (dated by TCRdb to about 2017). Turning to the overall study: The 666 repertoires of the first cohort and the roughly 110 validation repertoires were produced on the same platform, according to a later analysis. The study aimed to test whether signatures of past pathogen exposure could be identified by cataloging public T cell receptors. Besides the first cohort of more than 650 subjects, a separate validation cohort made up of 120 or so different subjects was used. High-throughput TCR immunosequencing, statistical association of individual TCRs with disease status, and machine learning were combined to predict cytomegalovirus infection status.

The donors belonged to the validation cohort of over a hundred subjects, which was separate from the approximately 700-subject first cohort. Receptors were amplified or captured by the immunoSEQ multiplex PCR assay. Concerning the study's data processing: A statistical classification framework was built to diagnose cytomegalovirus status from the catalog of TCR beta chain sequences. This is the immuneACCESS table as TCRdb keeps it, with only in-frame sequences that have V and J called. A part of the clones is gone; compared with another copy, unresolved V genes explain less than half, and the rest is unexplained. That table supplies the V and J calls and clone size; D and trimming were determined from the DNA. This sample gives under 150,000 clones in total; approximately 90% of them show up just once. The biggest ten clones account for about 0.64% of the sample. What the research found in general, with its limitations: A few of the identified cytomegalovirus-associated TCR beta chains were confirmed in vitro to be specific for cytomegalovirus antigens. In both the original and validation cohorts, the classifier was reported to diagnose cytomegalovirus status with high specificity and sensitivity. A later analysis found that TCRs clustered in the first cohort also tended to co-occur in the roughly 120 validation repertoires, with more than 90% of cluster scores above 0. A total of some 180 TCR beta chains were listed by the study as associated with cytomegalovirus. Most TCR sequences were observed very rarely across donors, whereas some public TCRs were present in many individuals. The authors suggested that the approach could potentially be extended to other disease states and immunological phenotypes. A later analysis had no HLA typing for the validation cohort, so co-occurrence there was scored across all 130 or so repertoires.

This clonotype was obtained from a man in his late teens or twenties in good health and CMV-seronegative. Sequences were obtained from PBMCs.

The CDR3 has the sequence CAWSSSEYEQYF. The bases read TGTGCCTGGAGCTCAAGCGAGTACGAGCAGTACTTC. This chain joins TRBV30 to TRBJ2-7; the D gene cannot be named for sure. Spanning cysteine to phenylalanine, the CDR3 consists of 12 amino acids. Only the CDR3 DNA stays, 36 bases, in frame from base 1. According to the germline V gene (reference sequence), CDR1 reads GTSNPN and CDR2 reads SVGIG. V was cut back by 3 bases and J by 4 bases, leaving a gap of 10 bases between them.